The sequence of this TCR beta chain was determined in a study of radiotherapy plus CTLA-4 blockade in lung cancer. In the study overall: Patients showed objective responses in about 20% of cases and disease control in roughly 31%.

Germline V gene lookup returns CDR1 SNHLY and CDR2 FYNNEI. CDR3 length: 14 amino acids. With 3 bases clipped from V and 2 bases from J, the junction kept 2 bases outside the gene matches. Libraries were prepared by immunoSEQ multiplex PCR; TCRdb keeps only in-frame clonotypes and omits some of them. The data hold 80,000 or so clones, with around 79% observed a single time. Comment on this clone: The antigen is undetermined.

Lung cancer patients with chemo-refractory metastatic non-small-cell disease were given focal radiation plus CTLA-4 blockade with ipilimumab. Broader study findings: Tumor-origin TCR clones grew in blood after radiotherapy plus ipilimumab.

This TCR was recovered from a human donor with non-small cell lung cancer who had a partial response to radiotherapy plus ipilimumab. Some clones in this sample may be carry-over from other donors' samples. J is TRBJ2-7 and V is TRBV2; TRBD1 aligns across 9 bases. The sequenced sample was peripheral blood, obtained from a patient treated with radiotherapy plus ipilimumab. CDR3 in DNA: TGTGCCAGCAGTGAGGACAGGGGACCCTACGAGCAGTACTTC. Amino acid sequence: CASSEDRGPYEQYF. Supplemented by reference TRBV2 and TRBJ2-7, the full variable domain reads EPEVTQTPSHQVTQMGQEVILRCVPISNHLYFYWYRQILGQKVEFLVSFYNNEISEKSEIFDDQFSVERPDGSNFTLKIRSTKLEDSAMYFCASSEDRGPYEQYFGPGTRLTVT.